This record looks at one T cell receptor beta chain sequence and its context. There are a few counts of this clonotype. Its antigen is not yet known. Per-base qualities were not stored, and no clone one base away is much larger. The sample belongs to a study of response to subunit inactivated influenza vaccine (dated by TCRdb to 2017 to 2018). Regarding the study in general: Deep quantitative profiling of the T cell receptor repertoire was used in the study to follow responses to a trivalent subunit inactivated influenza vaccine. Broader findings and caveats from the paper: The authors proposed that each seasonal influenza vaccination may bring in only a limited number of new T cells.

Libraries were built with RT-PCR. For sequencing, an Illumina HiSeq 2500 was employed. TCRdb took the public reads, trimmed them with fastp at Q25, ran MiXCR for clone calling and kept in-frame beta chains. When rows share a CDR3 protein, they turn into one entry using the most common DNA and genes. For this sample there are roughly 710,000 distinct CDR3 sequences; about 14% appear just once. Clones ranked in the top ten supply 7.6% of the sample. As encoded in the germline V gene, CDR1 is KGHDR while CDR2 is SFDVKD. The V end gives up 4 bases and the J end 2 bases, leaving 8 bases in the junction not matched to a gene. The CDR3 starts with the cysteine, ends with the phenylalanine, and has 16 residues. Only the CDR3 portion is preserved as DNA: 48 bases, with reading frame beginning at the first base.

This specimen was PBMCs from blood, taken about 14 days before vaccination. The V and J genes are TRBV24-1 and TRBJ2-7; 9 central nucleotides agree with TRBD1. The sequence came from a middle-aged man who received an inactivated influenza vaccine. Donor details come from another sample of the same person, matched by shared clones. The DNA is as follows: TGTGCCACCAGTGACCCCGGGACAGGGAATACCTACGAGCAGTACTTC. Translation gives CATSDPGTGNTYEQYF.